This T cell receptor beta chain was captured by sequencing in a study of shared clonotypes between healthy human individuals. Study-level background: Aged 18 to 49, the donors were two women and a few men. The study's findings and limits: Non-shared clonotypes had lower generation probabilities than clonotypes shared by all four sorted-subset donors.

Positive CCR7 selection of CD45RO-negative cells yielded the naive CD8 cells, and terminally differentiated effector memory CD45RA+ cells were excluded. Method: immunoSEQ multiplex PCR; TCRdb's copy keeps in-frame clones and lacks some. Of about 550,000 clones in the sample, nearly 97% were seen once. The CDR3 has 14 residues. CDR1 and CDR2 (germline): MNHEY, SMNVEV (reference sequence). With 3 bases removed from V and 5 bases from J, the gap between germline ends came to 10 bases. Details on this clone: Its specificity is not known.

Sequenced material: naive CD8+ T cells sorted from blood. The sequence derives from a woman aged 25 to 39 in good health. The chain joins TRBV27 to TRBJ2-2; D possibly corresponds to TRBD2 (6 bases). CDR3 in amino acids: CASSFFGGTGELFF. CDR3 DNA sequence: TGTGCCAGCAGTTTTTTCGGGGGAACCGGGGAGCTGTTTTTT.